This T cell receptor (beta chain) was recovered during a study of blood T cell repertoires in COVID-19. In the study overall: The United States, Italy and Spain provided the acute and convalescent COVID-19 samples. The cDNA or gDNA used as material had been derived from T cells, B-cell-depleted T cells, or PBMCs.

In the authors' methods: Reference gene primers were amplified, and this amplification served to estimate nucleated cell counts. The repertoire was sequenced with immunoSEQ multiplex PCR; TCRdb's copy has only in-frame clones and lacks some. V, J and clone size derive from that table, while D and trimming were established from the DNA sequence. The data hold 200,000 to 300,000 clones, with about 87% observed a single time. CDR1 and CDR2 (germline): MNHEY, SVGAGI. V was clipped by 6 bases and J by 2 bases; unmatched bases: 3. CDR3 size: 13 residues. This clonotype originated in a woman aged 50 to 60 with acute or convalescent COVID-19. The gene calls are TRBV6-5 and TRBJ1-2; 7 positions match TRBD1. The specimen sequenced was peripheral blood. CDR3 bases: TGTGCCAGCAGGACAGGGCCCAACTATGGCTACACCTTC. The encoded protein is CASRTGPNYGYTF.